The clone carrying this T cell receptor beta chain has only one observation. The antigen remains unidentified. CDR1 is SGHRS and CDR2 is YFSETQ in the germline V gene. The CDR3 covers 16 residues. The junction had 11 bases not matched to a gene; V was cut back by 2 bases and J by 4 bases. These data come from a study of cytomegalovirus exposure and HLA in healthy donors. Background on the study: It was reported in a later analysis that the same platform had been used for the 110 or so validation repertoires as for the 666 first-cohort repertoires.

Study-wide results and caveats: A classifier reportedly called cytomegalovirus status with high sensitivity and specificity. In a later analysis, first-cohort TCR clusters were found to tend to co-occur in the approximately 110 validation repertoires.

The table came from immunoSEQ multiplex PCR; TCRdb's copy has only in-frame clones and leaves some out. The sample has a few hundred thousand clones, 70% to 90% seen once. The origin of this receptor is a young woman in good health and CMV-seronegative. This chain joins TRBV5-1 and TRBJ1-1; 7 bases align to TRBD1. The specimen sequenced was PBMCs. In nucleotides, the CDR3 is TGCGCCAGCAGCTTACGAACAGGGGAAGGGGGCACTGAAGCTTTCTTT. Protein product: CASSLRTGEGGTEAFF.